Listed below are T cell receptor beta chains from one sample, sequenced in a study of T-cell reconstitution after alpha-beta-depleted transplantation in children. TCRdb independently ran MiXCR on the PCR reads; one entry per CDR3 protein. The profile shows about 540,000 distinct CDR3 sequences, around 16% of them singletons. The sample consisted of PBMCs from the stem cell graft donor, taken from the stem cell graft. These receptors were obtained from a human donor who donated a stem cell graft to a child with acute lymphoblastic leukemia. CDR3s include the opening cysteine and the closing phenylalanine or tryptophan. D genes are given only for firm matches. Clone size is stated in some rows and not others, as once, few, many or a class when expanded.

v_gene	j_gene	d_gene	abundance	CDR3aa	CDR3nt
TRBV20-1	TRBJ1-1	NA	NA	CSARGLSAEAFF	TGCAGTGCCCGGGGTCTTAGCGCTGAAGCTTTCTTT
TRBV20-1	TRBJ2-1	NA	NA	CSAATGPILSQQFF	TGCAGTGCCGCTACAGGGCCGATACTCTCCCAGCAGTTCTTC
TRBV12-5	TRBJ2-7	NA	NA	CASGFSTDEQYF	TGTGCTAGTGGTTTCTCGACCGACGAGCAGTACTTC
TRBV3-1	TRBJ1-2	NA	once	CASSQVNRMDYGYTF	TGTGCCAGCAGCCAAGTTAACAGGATGGACTATGGCTACACCTTC
TRBV7-9	TRBJ2-7	NA	NA	CASSFADVYEQYF	TGTGCCAGCAGCTTTGCAGATGTCTACGAGCAGTACTTC
TRBV12-3/TRBV12-4	TRBJ1-4	NA	few	CASSHFQGNEKLFF	TGTGCCAGCAGTCACTTTCAGGGGAATGAAAAACTGTTTTTT
TRBV7-3	TRBJ2-7	NA	NA	CASSSHAGSYEQYF	TGTGCCAGCAGCTCTCATGCTGGTTCCTACGAGCAGTACTTC
TRBV5-1	TRBJ1-2	NA	NA	CASSLGRTEGYTF	TGCGCCAGCAGCTTGGGTCGGACAGAAGGCTACACCTTC
TRBV12-3/TRBV12-4	TRBJ1-3	NA	few	CASRDQGNTIYF	TGTGCCAGCAGGGACCAAGGAAACACCATATATTTT
TRBV6-1	TRBJ1-6	NA	NA	CASKMRGDKRANSPLHF	TGTGCCAGCAAGATGAGGGGGGATAAGCGGGCAAATTCACCCCTCCACTTT
TRBV4-1	TRBJ1-1	TRBD1	few	CASSQDPQGWDTEAFF	TGCGCCAGCAGCCAAGATCCACAGGGGTGGGACACTGAAGCTTTCTTT
TRBV12-3/TRBV12-4	TRBJ2-7	NA	NA	CASSKGLPYEHYF	TGTGCCAGCAGTAAGGGGCTTCCCTACGAGCACTACTTC
TRBV28	TRBJ2-2	NA	few	CASSLGGVNTGELFF	TGTGCCAGCAGTTTAGGCGGGGTTAACACCGGGGAGCTGTTTTTT
TRBV12-3/TRBV12-4	TRBJ1-2	NA	few	CASSFGVYGYTF	TGTGCCAGCAGCTTCGGGGTCTATGGCTACACCTTC
TRBV12-3/TRBV12-4	TRBJ2-3	NA	NA	CASSYGAVDTQYF	TGTGCCAGCAGCTACGGGGCGGTAGATACGCAGTATTTT
TRBV5-5	TRBJ2-5	TRBD2	NA	CASSLRLAGGLLKETQYF	TGTGCCAGCAGCTTGAGACTAGCGGGAGGGTTGTTAAAAGAGACCCAGTACTTC
TRBV18	TRBJ2-5	TRBD2	NA	CASSLGLAGEQETQYF	TGTGCCAGCTCACTCGGACTAGCGGGAGAACAAGAGACCCAGTACTTC
TRBV2	TRBJ2-7	NA	NA	CASNGDSSYEQYF	TGTGCCAGCAATGGAGACAGCTCCTACGAGCAGTACTTC
TRBV20-1	TRBJ2-7	NA	NA	CSAREALSSYEQYF	TGCAGTGCTAGAGAAGCACTTTCCTCCTACGAGCAGTACTTC
TRBV19	TRBJ2-7	NA	few	CASSIVGFDNEQYF	TGTGCCAGTAGTATAGTTGGATTCGACAACGAGCAGTACTTC
TRBV5-1	TRBJ2-1	NA	NA	CASSGERYNEQFF	TGCGCCAGCTCCGGCGAGCGATACAATGAGCAGTTCTTC
TRBV5-1	TRBJ1-1	TRBD1	NA	CASSPRQGQRGTEAFF	TGCGCCAGCAGCCCCAGACAGGGCCAACGGGGCACTGAAGCTTTCTTT
TRBV5-1	TRBJ2-5	NA	few	CASSPIAPRTQETQYF	TGCGCCAGCAGCCCCATAGCTCCGAGGACCCAAGAGACCCAGTACTTC
TRBV4-2	TRBJ1-2	NA	few	CASSPYGGLLDGYTF	TGTGCCAGCAGCCCATATGGCGGGCTCCTCGATGGCTACACCTTC
TRBV7-9	TRBJ2-3	TRBD1	few	CASSNGQGLTDTQYF	TGTGCCAGCAGCAACGGACAGGGACTCACAGATACGCAGTATTTT
TRBV10-3	TRBJ2-2	NA	NA	CAISEGRTTLPTGELFF	TGTGCCATCAGTGAAGGACGGACTACCCTACCCACCGGGGAGCTGTTTTTT
TRBV2	TRBJ1-2	TRBD1	once	CASTDAPGQGAIDYGYTF	TGTGCCAGCACCGACGCTCCGGGACAGGGGGCTATCGACTATGGCTACACCTTC
TRBV6-1	TRBJ2-2	NA	NA	CASSGTMDTGELFF	TGTGCCAGCAGTGGGACTATGGACACCGGGGAGCTGTTTTTT
TRBV29-1	TRBJ1-1	NA	NA	CSADLNTEAFF	TGCAGCGCCGACTTGAACACTGAAGCTTTCTTT
TRBV27	TRBJ2-1	NA	few	CASSLSVRWGSSSYNEQFF	TGTGCCAGCAGTTTATCGGTGCGGTGGGGCTCATCCTCCTACAATGAGCAGTTCTTC
TRBV21-1	TRBJ1-2	NA	NA	CASSPGQGLCGYTF	TGTGCCAGCAGTCCGGGACAGGGACTATGTGGCTACACCTTC
TRBV20-1	TRBJ1-1	TRBD1	few	CSARRVRGLTEAFF	TGCAGTGCTAGAAGAGTCAGGGGGTTAACTGAAGCTTTCTTT
TRBV5-1	TRBJ2-6	NA	NA	CASAPGNSGSGANVLTF	TGCGCCAGCGCCCCCGGGAACTCGGGATCTGGGGCCAACGTCCTGACTTTC
TRBV27	TRBJ1-4	NA	few	CASSPRGVGKLFF	TGTGCCAGCAGTCCCCGGGGGGTCGGAAAACTGTTTTTT
TRBV12-3/TRBV12-4	TRBJ2-1	NA	NA	CASSAPSGVEQFF	TGTGCCAGCAGTGCGCCCTCGGGGGTTGAGCAGTTCTTC
TRBV12-3/TRBV12-4	TRBJ1-1	TRBD1	NA	CATTPDRVGTEAFF	TGTGCCACCACCCCGGACAGGGTTGGGACTGAAGCTTTCTTT
TRBV27	TRBJ2-7	TRBD2	few	CASSSRLAENYEQYF	TGTGCCAGCAGTTCTCGGCTAGCGGAAAACTACGAGCAGTACTTC
TRBV5-1	TRBJ2-1	TRBD2	many	CASSVGLAGFQFF	TGCGCCAGCAGCGTGGGACTAGCGGGCTTTCAGTTCTTC
TRBV29-1	TRBJ2-1	NA	NA	CSVENRESYNEQFF	TGCAGCGTTGAAAACAGGGAATCCTACAATGAGCAGTTCTTC
TRBV6-5	TRBJ2-5	NA	NA	CASSYLVGEVGETQYF	TGTGCCAGCAGTTACCTTGTGGGGGAGGTTGGGGAGACCCAGTACTTC
TRBV25-1	TRBJ2-2	TRBD1	NA	CASSDRGSAGELFF	TGTGCCAGCAGTGACAGGGGGAGTGCCGGGGAGCTGTTTTTT
TRBV28	TRBJ1-2	NA	few	CASSSPETGSRGYTF	TGTGCCAGCAGTTCACCCGAAACAGGGAGCCGTGGCTACACCTTC
TRBV7-9	TRBJ1-1	NA	NA	CAAYNSFVDTEAFF	TGTGCCGCCTATAATAGTTTTGTGGACACTGAAGCTTTCTTT
TRBV20-1	TRBJ2-7	NA	NA	CSARDHRTAYEQYF	TGCAGTGCTAGAGATCATAGGACCGCCTACGAGCAGTACTTC
TRBV12-3/TRBV12-4	TRBJ2-1	NA	NA	CASCLRGQIGLFSYNEQFF	TGTGCCAGCTGTTTACGCGGTCAGATCGGACTGTTCTCCTACAATGAGCAGTTCTTC
TRBV12-3/TRBV12-4	TRBJ2-7	NA	few	CASSLRGLLSPQYF	TGTGCCAGCAGTTTGAGGGGACTTCTAAGCCCGCAGTACTTC
TRBV4-1	TRBJ2-7	TRBD1	few	CASSPSGTGHYEQYF	TGCGCCAGCAGCCCCTCCGGGACAGGGCACTACGAGCAGTACTTC
TRBV10-3	TRBJ2-3	NA	many	CAISRGTPYTDTQYF	TGTGCCATCAGTAGAGGGACACCCTACACAGATACGCAGTATTTT
TRBV27	TRBJ2-5	TRBD2	few	CASSPLGLAAQETQYF	TGTGCCAGCAGCCCTTTGGGACTAGCGGCCCAAGAGACCCAGTACTTC
TRBV4-1	TRBJ1-6	NA	NA	CASSQDASDSSYNSPLHF	TGCGCCAGCAGCCAAGATGCCTCTGATAGCTCCTATAATTCACCCCTCCACTTT
TRBV25-1	TRBJ1-1	TRBD1	few	CASSEWGGGRTEAFF	TGTGCCAGCAGTGAGTGGGGAGGGGGCCGCACTGAAGCTTTCTTT
TRBV5-1	TRBJ2-2	TRBD2	few	CASSPGLASTGELFF	TGCGCCAGCAGCCCCGGACTAGCGAGCACCGGGGAGCTGTTTTTT
TRBV3-1	TRBJ1-1	NA	NA	CASSPPGYAEAFF	TGTGCCAGCAGCCCTCCAGGGTACGCTGAAGCTTTCTTT
TRBV7-6	TRBJ2-7	NA	NA	CASSPRGASGYEQYF	TGTGCCAGCAGCCCCCGGGGGGCTAGCGGCTACGAGCAGTACTTC
TRBV19	TRBJ2-1	TRBD1	NA	CASSPPGQGSREQFF	TGTGCCAGTAGTCCACCGGGACAGGGTAGTAGGGAGCAGTTCTTC
TRBV10-2	TRBJ2-7	TRBD1	NA	CASSSRQGLPNEQYF	TGCGCCAGCAGTTCTCGACAGGGCCTTCCGAACGAGCAGTACTTC
TRBV27	TRBJ2-1	NA	NA	CASQSGTREWNEQFF	TGTGCCAGCCAATCCGGGACGAGGGAATGGAATGAGCAGTTCTTC
TRBV29-1	TRBJ1-4	TRBD1	NA	CSVVRGTDEKLFF	TGCAGCGTTGTAAGAGGGACAGATGAAAAACTGTTTTTT